The present TCR beta chain was sequenced within a study of T cell responses to AZD1222 COVID-19 vaccine. The germline CDR1 and CDR2 sequences are MDHEN and SYDVKM. The germline V and J ends were trimmed by 7 bases and 3 bases, with 6 bases remaining between them. CDR3 length: 11 residues. This clone was seen a handful of times. The antigen is unknown. Profiling relied on immunoSEQ multiplex PCR, and the TCRdb table lists in-frame clones only, not all of them. The sample yields approximately 140,000 clones, 91% seen once. Whole-study results and caveats: Nearly half of unique spike-specific TCRs reportedly avoided B.1.351 and B.1.1.7 mutated regions. The donor cohort was predominantly white British with a female majority, and clonal diversity may have been underestimated. Repertoire collection took place solely once the T cell response had peaked.

The sequences come from peripheral blood, collected 28 days after the second dose of the MenACWY control vaccine. This TCR was recovered from an adult who received the MenACWY meningococcal vaccine as a control. The chain uses TRBV28 and TRBJ1-1; D uncertain. The CDR3: CASTGDTEAFF. Written as DNA, the CDR3 is TGTGCCAGCACCGGGGACACTGAAGCTTTCTTT.